These 18 T cell receptor beta chains were all obtained from the same sample, sequenced in a study of T cell responses to AZD1222 COVID-19 vaccine. Produced via immunoSEQ multiplex PCR; TCRdb's table is partial and in-frame only. The data hold around 110,000 clones, with 85% to 95% observed a single time. The sample consisted of peripheral blood, taken 28 days after the second AZD1222 dose. The source of these receptors is an adult who received the AZD1222 COVID-19 vaccine.

V and J are TRBV19 and TRBJ1-1; tentatively, D is TRBD1 (6 bases). V was trimmed by 6 bases and J by 0 bases, leaving 14 bases between them. This CDR3 spans 15 amino acids. Germline V lookup: CDR1 LNHDA, CDR2 SQIVND (reference sequence). CDR3 DNA sequence: TGTGCCAGTAGCCCAACAGGGACTATGAACACTGAAGCTTTCTTT. Its protein is CASSPTGTMNTEAFF. The variable domain in full, completed from reference TRBV19 and TRBJ1-1, reads DGGITQSPKYLFRKEGQNVTLSCEQNLNHDAMYWYRQDPGQGLRLIYYSQIVNDFQKGDIAEGYSVSREKKESFPLTVTSAQKNPTAFYLCASSPTGTMNTEAFFGQGTRLTVV.

J is TRBJ2-3 and V is TRBV28; D unclear. The CDR3 is made up of 12 amino acids. Trimming took 5 bases from V and 2 from J, leaving 5 bases between them. Germline V lookup: CDR1 MDHEN, CDR2 SYDVKM. The CDR3 nucleotides are TGTGCCAGCAGTCGTCTCACAGATACGCAGTATTTT. It translates to CASSRLTDTQYF.

The chain recombines TRBV28 with TRBJ2-7, with 8 bases fitting TRBD1. Losses at the gene ends were 6 bases for V and 3 bases for J; bases not matched to a gene: 7. Germline-derived CDR1 and CDR2 are MDHEN and SYDVKM. This CDR3 has 14 amino acids. In DNA, the CDR3 is TGTGCCAGCAGCGGACAGGGCATGGGCTACGAGCAGTACTTC. It translates to CASSGQGMGYEQYF. The whole variable domain, filled in from reference TRBV28 and TRBJ2-7, reads DVKVTQSSRYLVKRTGEKVFLECVQDMDHENMFWYRQDPGLGLRLIYFSYDVKMKEKGDIPEGYSVSREKKERFSLILESASTNQTSMYLCASSGQGMGYEQYFGPGTRLTVT.

This clone showed up just once. The rearrangement joins TRBV5-4 to TRBJ2-2, with D perhaps TRBD2 (6 bases). The germline gives CDR1 SGHNT, CDR2 YYREEE (reference sequence). The CDR3 loop spans 15 amino acids. Deletions cut 2 bases from V and 0 bases from J, with 8 bases between. In DNA, the CDR3 is TGTGCCAGCAGCTTCCGGGAGACGAACACCGGGGAGCTGTTTTTT. It codes for CASSFRETNTGELFF.

V usage is TRBV9 and J usage is TRBJ2-7; D is possibly TRBD2 (5 bases). The CDR3 length is 13 residues. CDR1 and CDR2 from the germline V gene are SGDLS and YYNGEE. V was shortened by 4 bases and J by 6 bases, with 14 bases between the two germline ends. CDR3 in amino acids: CASSTGDRREQYF. The CDR3 DNA follows: TGTGCCAGCAGCACCGGGGATCGACGCGAGCAGTACTTC.

The rearrangement joins TRBV5-1 to TRBJ2-3, with D possibly TRBD1 on 5 matching bases. Germline assignment: CDR1 SGHRS and CDR2 YFSETQ. The V end lost 0 bases, the J end lost 5 bases, and 13 bases lay between the germline ends. The CDR3 is made up of 15 amino acids. CDR3 coding DNA: TGCGCCAGCAGCTTGGATCTTAGGGGTTTAGATACGCAGTATTTT. Its protein is CASSLDLRGLDTQYF. The entire variable domain, with the rest obtained from reference TRBV5-1 and TRBJ2-3, is as follows: KAGVTQTPRYLIKTRGQQVTLSCSPISGHRSVSWYQQTPGQGLQFLFEYFSETQRNKGNFPGRFSGRQFSNSRSEMNVSTLELGDSALYLCASSLDLRGLDTQYFGPGTRLTVL.

The chain combines TRBV6-5 with TRBJ1-3, with D unclear. Germline CDR1 MNHEY, CDR2 SVGAGI. Trimming took 0 bases from V and 1 from J, leaving 4 bases between them. The CDR3 is 14 amino acids. The DNA of the CDR3 is TGTGCCAGCAGTTACTCCTTATCTGGAAACACCATATATTTT. It yields the protein CASSYSLSGNTIYF.

The CDR3 region is CSASRYSSNQPQHF. CDR3 bases: TGCAGTGCTAGTAGGTATTCGAGCAATCAGCCCCAGCATTTT. The chain employs TRBV20-1 and TRBJ1-5; D not certain. Germline-derived CDR1 and CDR2 are DFQATT and SNEGSKA (reference sequence). The CDR3 runs to 14 residues. V was cut by 3 bases and J by 1 base, with 10 bases left in between.

This chain connects TRBV11-2 to TRBJ2-7; 8 nucleotides line up with TRBD1. Germline V CDR1 and CDR2: SGHAT, FQNNGV. With V trimmed by 4 bases and J by 2 bases, 1 base remained unmatched. There are 13 residues in the CDR3. This CDR3 is CASSSDRAYEQYF. Here the CDR3 DNA reads TGTGCCAGCAGCTCGGACAGGGCCTACGAGCAGTACTTC.

This chain links TRBV5-5 with TRBJ1-5; the match to TRBD1 covers 9 bases. The CDR3 runs 17 residues. From germline, CDR1 is SGHKS and CDR2 YYEKEE (reference sequence). V lost 4 bases, J lost 0 bases, and 8 bases stayed unmatched. CDR3 residues: CASSAGTGSYSNQPQHF. The DNA for the CDR3 is TGTGCCAGCAGCGCCGGGACAGGGTCTTATAGCAATCAGCCCCAGCATTTT.

The rearrangement joins TRBV7-8 to TRBJ2-5; the match to TRBD2 covers 7 bases. Germline loops: CDR1 SGHVS, CDR2 FQNEAQ. There are 15 residues in the CDR3. The J segment lost 2 bases and the V segment lost 6 bases, leaving 9 bases of the junction unmatched. The CDR3 protein is CASSNGGTTQETQYF. The CDR3 DNA reads TGTGCCAGCAGTAATGGTGGGACTACTCAAGAGACCCAGTACTTC. Full variable domain (outside the CDR3, taken from reference TRBV7-8 and TRBJ2-5): GAGVSQSPRYKVAKRGQDVALRCDPISGHVSLFWYQQALGQGPEFLTYFQNEAQLDKSGLPSDRFFAERPEGSVSTLKIQRTQQEDSAVYLCASSNGGTTQETQYFGPGTRLLVL.

V and J are TRBV12-3 or TRBV12-4 and TRBJ2-1; D may be TRBD2 (5 bases). The CDR3 totals 12 residues. Trimming shortened V by 6 bases and J by 10 bases, and 13 bases separated the two germline ends. CDR3 DNA: TGTGCCAGCAGGCGAGAGGGTCCAGAGCAGTTCTTC. Its translation is CASRREGPEQFF.

The chain has TRBV5-4 and TRBJ2-7, with 7 positions matching TRBD1. Germline CDR1 is SGHNT and CDR2 is YYREEE (reference sequence). V was pared by 4 bases and J by 0 bases, with 4 bases of the junction left unmatched. There are 14 residues in the CDR3. Here the CDR3 reads CASSRDSNSYEQYF. CDR3 sequence (DNA): TGTGCCAGCAGCCGGGACAGTAACTCCTACGAGCAGTACTTC.

The chain has TRBV6-5 and TRBJ1-4, with unresolved D. From germline, CDR1 is MNHEY and CDR2 SVGAGI. This CDR3 has 13 amino acids. Deletions cut 5 bases from V and 6 bases from J, with 10 bases between. The CDR3 DNA sequence: TGTGCCAGCAGTCCAACCACACATGAAAAACTGTTTTTT. Protein sequence: CASSPTTHEKLFF.

The gene calls are TRBV6-5 and TRBJ1-2, with D possibly being TRBD1 (5 bases). V was clipped by 2 bases and J by 8 bases, with 12 bases between them. The CDR3 is 13 residues long. The germline CDR1 and CDR2 sequences are MNHEY and SVGAGI. CDR3 protein: CASSYDGWDGYTF. CDR3 sequence (DNA): TGTGCCAGCAGTTACGATGGGTGGGACGGCTACACCTTC.

This chain connects TRBV2 to TRBJ2-1; 7 bases are shared with TRBD2. CDR3 size: 16 residues. From germline, CDR1 is SNHLY and CDR2 FYNNEI. Trimming took 5 bases from V and 1 from J; bases not matched to a gene: 8. CDR3 coding DNA: TGTGCCAGCAGTCCTCGGCTAGCGGTGTCCTACAATGAGCAGTTCTTC. Translating it yields CASSPRLAVSYNEQFF.

The J gene is TRBJ2-5, the V gene TRBV5-6; 9 nucleotides match TRBD2. Trimming took 4 bases from V and 5 from J; bases not matched to a gene: 6. CDR1 is SGHDT, CDR2 YYEEEE, per germline. The CDR3 runs to 14 residues. CDR3 sequence reads: CASSPSGLAETQYF. The CDR3 DNA reads as TGTGCCAGCAGCCCTTCGGGACTAGCTGAGACCCAGTACTTC. Full variable domain (missing parts from reference TRBV5-6 and TRBJ2-5): DAGVTQSPTHLIKTRGQQVTLRCSPKSGHDTVSWYQQALGQGPQFIFQYYEEEERQRGNFPDRFSGHQFPNYSSELNVNALLLGDSALYLCASSPSGLAETQYFGPGTRLLVL.

This chain links TRBV2 with TRBJ1-4; no reliable D call. The CDR3 spans 12 residues. The germline gives CDR1 SNHLY, CDR2 FYNNEI. Between the trimmed V and J ends, which lost 6 bases and 4 bases, there was a span of 6 bases. CDR3 loop: CASSGLNEKLFF. The CDR3 DNA follows: TGTGCCAGCAGCGGACTTAATGAAAAACTGTTTTTT.